A single T cell receptor beta chain is shown here with its context. The antigen is unknown. As the CDR3 is not closed by the conserved phenylalanine or tryptophan, this likely results from a read error. These data are taken from a study of human T cells and chemical hapten exposure. For the study at large: Throughout a study of roughly 5.5 months, patients underwent weekly scalp administration of diphenylcyclopropenone doses.

TCRdb ran MiXCR on the RACE reads and lists one entry per CDR3 protein. The sample holds 380,000 or so distinct CDR3 sequences, approximately 5.1% seen once. Time point described: patch test 1, 2 weeks after DPC sensitization. Treatment specified: therapeutic diphenylcyclopropenone sensitization with weekly scalp DPC. Blood collection took place prior to placing each patch test. Sample donors consisted of patients with alopecia, aged 18 to 70 years, who were suitable for DPC. Study-level points and caveats: The count of PT1 expanded TCRs correlated positively with patch test score.

CDR1 and CDR2 (germline): KGHSH, LQKENI. Trimming took off 1 base at V and 1 base at J, with 4 bases between the two ends. The CDR3 consists of 13 residues. The source material was whole blood, sampled in connection with sensitization to the hapten diphenylcyclopropenone (DPC). This chain joins TRBV18 and TRBJ1-1; D is undetermined. The receptor was derived from a woman aged 50 to 60 with alopecia areata. Some clones in this sample may be carry-over from other donors' samples. CDR3 in amino acids: CASSPQGNTEAFS. CDR3 DNA sequence: TGTGCCAGCTCACCACAAGGGAACACTGAAGCTTTCTCT.